The entry below describes one T cell receptor (beta chain). This sample was taken from a study of blood T cell repertoires in COVID-19. About the study: The United States, Italy and Spain were the sources of the acute and convalescent COVID-19 samples.

Profiling relied on immunoSEQ multiplex PCR, and the TCRdb table lists in-frame clones only, not all of them. The table shows over 100,000 clones, with around 82% occurring only once. The sequence came from a woman aged 45-65 years with acute or convalescent COVID-19. The sample was peripheral blood.

CDR3 sequence reads: CASSQGQGAGGYTF. The CDR3 DNA is TGCGCCAGCAGCCAAGGACAGGGGGCGGGTGGCTACACCTTC. The chain couples TRBV5-1 to TRBJ1-2; TRBD1 aligns across 11 bases. CDR3 size: 14 residues. The trim removed 4 bases at V and 7 bases at J, leaving 6 bases unmatched. Germline V gives CDR1 SGHRS, CDR2 YFSETQ.